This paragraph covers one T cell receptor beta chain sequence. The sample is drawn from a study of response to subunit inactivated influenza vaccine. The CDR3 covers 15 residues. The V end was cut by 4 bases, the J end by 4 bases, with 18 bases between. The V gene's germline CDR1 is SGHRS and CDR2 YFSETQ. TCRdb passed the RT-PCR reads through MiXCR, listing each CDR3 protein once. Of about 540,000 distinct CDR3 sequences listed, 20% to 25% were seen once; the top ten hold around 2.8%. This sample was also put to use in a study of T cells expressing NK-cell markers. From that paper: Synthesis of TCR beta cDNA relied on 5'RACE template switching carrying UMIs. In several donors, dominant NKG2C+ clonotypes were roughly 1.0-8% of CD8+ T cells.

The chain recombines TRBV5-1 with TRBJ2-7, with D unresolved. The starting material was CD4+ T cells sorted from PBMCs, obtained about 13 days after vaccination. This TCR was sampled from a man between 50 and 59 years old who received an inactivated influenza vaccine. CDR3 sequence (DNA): TGCGCCAGCAGCGCCCCTGGGCCGGATTATTACGAGCAGTACTTC. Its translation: CASSAPGPDYYEQYF.